Listed below are T cell receptor beta chains from one sample, sequenced in a study of blood T cell repertoires in COVID-19. Using immunoSEQ multiplex PCR, the repertoire was profiled, and TCRdb retains in-frame clones only, with some absent. The sample shows 180,000 or so clones, roughly 88% of them seen only once. Sequenced sample: peripheral blood. The receptors were sampled from a woman between 40 and 50 years old with COVID-19, enrolled during active disease. Both conserved end residues are trimmed from each CDR3. Each record gives: V gene, CDR3 protein.

>TRBV7-6
AGSPQTVNTEAF
>TRBV11-2
ASSPTVEQF
>TRBV7-2
ASSLPGQGAEYYGYT
>TRBV5-1
ASSSGDGSYGYT
>TRBV27
ASSLRAGGRETQY
>TRBV5-4
ASSLVTSQETQY
>TRBV11-1
ASVSRVPGSPLH
>TRBV27
ASSLQAPETSGRDNEQF
>TRBV28
ASSSPGTGGRVNQPQH
>TRBV11-2
ASSFERDGSREQF